The 15 T cell receptor beta chains below were found in one sample sequenced in a study of Ad26.COV2.S vaccination and SARS-CoV-2 variants. Profiling relied on immunoSEQ multiplex PCR, and the TCRdb table lists in-frame clones only, not all of them. Among under 150,000 clones listed, about nine tenths were seen once. Sequencing used peripheral blood, obtained after recovery from COVID-19. The receptors stem from a human donor who had recovered from COVID-19.

The chain joins TRBV5-1 to TRBJ2-7; the match to TRBD1 covers 8 bases. Germline CDR1 and CDR2: SGHRS and YFSETQ. J was trimmed by 6 bases and V by 0 bases; bases with no gene match: 11. The CDR3 is 16 amino acids. The CDR3 here is CASSLGQGTLFSEQYF. CDR3 DNA sequence: TGCGCCAGCAGCTTGGGACAGGGGACACTCTTCAGCGAGCAGTACTTC.

J is TRBJ2-7 and V is TRBV9, with D possibly matching TRBD1 (5 bases). Trimming took off 3 bases at V and 0 bases at J, with 10 bases between the two ends. Germline V gene sequence: CDR1 SGDLS, CDR2 YYNGEE. This CDR3 contains 14 residues. The CDR3 is CASSDDRSSYEQYF. The CDR3 coding sequence is TGTGCCAGCAGCGACGACAGAAGCTCCTACGAGCAGTACTTC.

J is TRBJ2-6 and V is TRBV30; the D is unclear. From germline, CDR1 is GTSNPN and CDR2 SVGIG (reference sequence). Trimming took off 1 base at V and 0 bases at J, with 16 bases between the two ends. The CDR3 extends over 18 amino acids. The CDR3 loop reads CAWSAVGRLSSGANVLTF. For the CDR3, the DNA is TGTGCCTGGAGTGCAGTAGGACGTCTAAGCTCTGGGGCCAACGTCCTGACTTTC.

This clone was counted between two and nine times. The rearrangement uses TRBV2 and TRBJ2-3; D perhaps matches TRBD2 (6 bases). The CDR3 contains 17 residues. The germline V gene encodes CDR1 SNHLY and CDR2 FYNNEI. The V end lost 0 bases, the J end lost 6 bases, and 19 bases lay between the germline ends. The CDR3 DNA reads TGTGCCAGCAGTGAAGCGTCGCGGGGAGGTCAGAAGGATACGCAGTATTTT. This codes for CASSEASRGGQKDTQYF.

The J gene is TRBJ1-6, the V gene TRBV25-1, with 7 bases matching TRBD1. Germline loops: CDR1 MGHDK, CDR2 SYGVNS. The CDR3 is made up of 16 amino acids. After removal of 1 base from V and 10 bases from J, the junction contained 10 bases not matched to a gene. CDR3 coding DNA: TGTGCCAGCAGTGAATCTGGGCCAGGGGGGAAGTCACCCCTCCACTTT. This codes for CASSESGPGGKSPLHF.

The chain is built from TRBV7-9 and TRBJ1-1; the D gene is possibly TRBD1 (5 bases). Trimming pared 4 bases from V and 2 bases from J, leaving 8 bases between. Per the germline V gene, CDR1 is SEHNR and CDR2 is FQNEAQ (reference sequence). CDR3 length: 13 amino acids. CDR3 sequence: CASSSTDNTEAFF. In nucleotides, the CDR3 is TGTGCCAGCAGCTCGACAGACAACACTGAAGCTTTCTTT.

The chain has TRBV6-5 and TRBJ2-7; 9 bases are shared with TRBD1. Germline CDR1 reads MNHEY; CDR2 reads SVGAGI. The CDR3 covers 15 residues. Losses at the gene ends were 6 bases for V and 2 bases for J; bases not matched to a gene: 8. As DNA, the CDR3 is TGTGCCAGCAGCCGACCGGGACAGGGTGCCTACGAGCAGTACTTC. Translation gives CASSRPGQGAYEQYF.

This clone was picked up one time. The chain links TRBV7-2 to TRBJ1-3; D is unresolved. The V and J ends lost 5 bases and 0 bases respectively, with 14 bases between them. Germline-derived CDR1 and CDR2 are SGHTA and FQGNSA. This CDR3 has 16 residues. For the CDR3, the DNA is TGTGCCAGCAGCCTGGATAGGGCAATCTCTGGAAACACCATATATTTT. As protein: CASSLDRAISGNTIYF.

This clone appeared a few times. This chain connects TRBV28 to TRBJ2-1; no firm D call. The CDR3 contains 11 residues. V gave up 2 bases and J gave up 8 bases, with 4 bases separating them. In germline, CDR1 is MDHEN, CDR2 SYDVKM. CDR3 in amino acids: CASSLRDEQFF. The CDR3 DNA reads as TGTGCCAGCAGTTTACGGGATGAGCAGTTCTTC.

This chain connects TRBV5-1 to TRBJ1-6; D ambiguous. The CDR3 has 16 amino acids. V dropped 2 bases and J dropped 10 bases, with 19 bases sitting between them. From germline, CDR1 is SGHRS and CDR2 YFSETQ. CDR3 sequence reads: CASSFSSGVADSPLHF. In DNA, the CDR3 is TGCGCCAGCAGCTTCTCATCCGGGGTAGCTGACTCACCCCTCCACTTT.

The CDR3 DNA sequence: TGTGCCTGGAGTCCTGAAGCTTTCTTT. Translation gives CAWSPEAFF. The chain uses TRBV30 and TRBJ1-1; D remains ambiguous. Germline V gene sequence: CDR1 GTSNPN, CDR2 SVGIG (reference sequence). The CDR3 consists of 9 residues. V was pared by 2 bases and J by 6 bases, with 1 base between. Variable domain in full (rest from reference TRBV30 and TRBJ1-1): SQTIHQWPATLVQPVGSPLSLECTVEGTSNPNLYWYRQAAGRGLQLLFYSVGIGQISSEVPQNLSASRPQDRQFILSSKKLLLSDSGFYLCAWSPEAFFGQGTRLTVV.

The chain recombines TRBV9 with TRBJ1-6; weak D call: TRBD1 (5 bases). The V and J ends lost 3 bases and 9 bases respectively, with 16 bases between them. Looked up from germline, CDR1 is SGDLS and CDR2 is YYNGEE. This CDR3 contains 15 residues. CDR3 nucleotides: TGTGCCAGCAGCGGGGTGGAAGGGGCCACTTCACCCCTCCACTTT. Encoded protein: CASSGVEGATSPLHF.

This chain uses TRBV19 with TRBJ1-4, with 8 nucleotides matching TRBD1. CDR1 and CDR2 (germline): LNHDA, SQIVND (reference sequence). The J segment lost 2 bases and the V segment lost 1 base, leaving 3 bases of the junction unmatched. The CDR3 has 16 amino acids. The CDR3 bases are TGTGCCAGTAGTATAGGACAGGGGAGTACTAATGAAAAACTGTTTTTT. Protein: CASSIGQGSTNEKLFF.

V and J are TRBV4-3 and TRBJ2-3, with D possibly being TRBD2 (6 bases). CDR3 length equals 15 residues. The V end was cut by 4 bases, the J end by 0 bases, with 11 bases between. CDR1 is LGHNA, CDR2 YSLEER, per germline. The CDR3 loop reads CASSRDFPSTDTQYF. CDR3 DNA: TGCGCCAGCAGCCGGGACTTCCCTAGCACAGATACGCAGTATTTT.

This chain connects TRBV7-9 to TRBJ1-6; D possibly corresponds to TRBD1 (6 bases). Trimming stripped 1 base from V and 0 bases from J, with 16 bases between. The CDR3 length is 19 residues. Germline loops: CDR1 SEHNR, CDR2 FQNEAQ (reference sequence). Written as DNA, the CDR3 is TGTGCCAGCAGCTTAGTAGGGGGGCTCGGCAGCTCCTATAATTCACCCCTCCACTTT. Its protein product is CASSLVGGLGSSYNSPLHF. The entire variable domain, with the rest obtained from reference TRBV7-9 and TRBJ1-6, is as follows: DTGVSQNPRHKITKRGQNVTFRCDPISEHNRLYWYRQTLGQGPEFLTYFQNEAQLEKSRLLSDRFSAERPKGSFSTLEIQRTEQGDSAMYLCASSLVGGLGSSYNSPLHFGNGTRLTVT.